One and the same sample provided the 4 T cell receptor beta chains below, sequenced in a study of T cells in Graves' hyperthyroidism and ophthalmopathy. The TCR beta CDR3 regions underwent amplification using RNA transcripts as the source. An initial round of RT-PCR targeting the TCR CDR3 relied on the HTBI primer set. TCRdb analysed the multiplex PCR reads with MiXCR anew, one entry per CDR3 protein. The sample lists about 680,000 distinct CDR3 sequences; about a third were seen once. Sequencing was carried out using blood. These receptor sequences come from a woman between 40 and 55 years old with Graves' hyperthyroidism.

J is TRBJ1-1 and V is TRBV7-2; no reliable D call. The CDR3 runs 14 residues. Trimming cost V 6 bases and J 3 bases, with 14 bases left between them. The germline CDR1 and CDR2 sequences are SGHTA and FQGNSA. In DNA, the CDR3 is TGTGCCAGCAGTTCCCTAAACCGACACACTGAAGCTTTCTTT. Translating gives CASSSLNRHTEAFF.

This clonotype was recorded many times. The CDR3, as DNA: TGTGCCAGTGGTAACAGGAATGACTATGGCTACACCTTC. Residues: CASGNRNDYGYTF. The chain uses TRBV19 and TRBJ1-2; tentative D call: TRBD1 (5 bases). Germline V lookup: CDR1 LNHDA, CDR2 SQIVND (reference sequence). Trimming removed 8 bases at V and 3 bases at J, with 13 bases between. CDR3 size: 13 residues.

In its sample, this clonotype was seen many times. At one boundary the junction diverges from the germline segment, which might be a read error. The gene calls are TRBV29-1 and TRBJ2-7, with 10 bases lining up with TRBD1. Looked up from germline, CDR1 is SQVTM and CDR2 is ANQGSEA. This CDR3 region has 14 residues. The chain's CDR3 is CSVEDRTGGDEQYF. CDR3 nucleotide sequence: TGCAGCGTCGAAGACCGGACAGGGGGGGACGAGCAGTACTTC.

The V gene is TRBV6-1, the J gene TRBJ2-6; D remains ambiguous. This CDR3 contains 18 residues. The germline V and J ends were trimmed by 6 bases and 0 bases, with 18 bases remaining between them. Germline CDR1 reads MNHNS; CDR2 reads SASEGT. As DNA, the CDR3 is TGTGCCAGCAGCCCTCCATCCCGACGGACCTCTGGGGCCAACGTCCTGACTTTC. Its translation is CASSPPSRRTSGANVLTF.